Included here is one TCR beta chain sequence, with context. Its cognate antigen is unknown. The source of the sample is a study of cytomegalovirus exposure and HLA in healthy donors. Study-wide findings and caveats: TCR association rates varied by HLA locus in a later analysis, with DRB1 highest and HLA-C lowest. As immune exposure information, only CMV serostatus was available. Reports indicate that TCR beta sequences accurately predicted the HLA-A and HLA-B alleles of most subjects.

The PCR employed 60 Vbeta primers together with 13 Jbeta primers. Generated by immunoSEQ multiplex PCR, the TCRdb table keeps only in-frame clones and is missing some. The repertoire includes 95,000 to 100,000 clones, around four fifths of them detected once, and roughly 0.71% sits in the top ten. Trimming took 1 base from V and 6 from J; bases not matched to a gene: 5. Germline CDR1 is SGHTA and CDR2 is FQGNSA. CDR3 length: 16 amino acids. The V and J genes are TRBV7-2 and TRBJ2-5; 13 nucleotides line up with TRBD2. The clonotype originates from an older woman in good health and CMV-seronegative. Material: PBMCs. The CDR3 DNA reads TGTGCCAGCAGCTTAGAGGGGACTAGCGGGGTACAGACCCAGTACTTC. Its protein is CASSLEGTSGVQTQYF. Complete variable domain (other parts from reference TRBV7-2 and TRBJ2-5): GAGVSQSPSNKVTEKGKDVELRCDPISGHTALYWYRQSLGQGLEFLIYFQGNSAPDKSGLPSDRFSAERTGGSVSTLTIQRTQQEDSAVYLCASSLEGTSGVQTQYFGPGTRLLVL.